Below, one TCR beta chain is given with its context. This sample was included in a study of cytomegalovirus exposure and HLA in healthy donors. Use of 60 Vbeta and 13 Jbeta primers characterized the PCR. Only in-frame clones appear in the TCRdb table, and some are missing; sequencing was by immunoSEQ multiplex PCR. The table has around 130,000 clones, more than 55% seen once. V trimming: 3 bases; J trimming: 0 bases; junction bases outside the gene matches: 4. The CDR3 is made up of 16 amino acids. Germline CDR1 and CDR2: LNHNV and YYDKDF (reference sequence). The J gene is TRBJ1-2, the V gene TRBV15, with 10 positions matching TRBD1. The receptor was isolated from a woman aged 55-69 years in good health and CMV-seronegative. Sequences were obtained from PBMCs. Here the CDR3 DNA reads TGTGCCACCAGCAGTGACAGGGGGCCCTCTAACTATGGCTACACCTTC. It codes for CATSSDRGPSNYGYTF.